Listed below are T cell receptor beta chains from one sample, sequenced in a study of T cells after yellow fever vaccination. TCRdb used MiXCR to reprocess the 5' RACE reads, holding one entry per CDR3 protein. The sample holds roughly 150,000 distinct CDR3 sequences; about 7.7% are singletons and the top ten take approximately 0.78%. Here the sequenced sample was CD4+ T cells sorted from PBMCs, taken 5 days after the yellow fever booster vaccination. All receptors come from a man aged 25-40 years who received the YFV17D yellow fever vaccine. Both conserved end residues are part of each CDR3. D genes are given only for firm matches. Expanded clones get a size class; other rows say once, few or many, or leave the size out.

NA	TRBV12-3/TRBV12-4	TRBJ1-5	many	TGTGCCAGCAGTCTTTCAGTGGGAGGCAATCAGCCCCAGCATTTT	CASSLSVGGNQPQHF
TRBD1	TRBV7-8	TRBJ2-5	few	TGTGCCAGCAGCCGCGGACAGGGGAAATTCCAAGAGACCCAGTACTTC	CASSRGQGKFQETQYF
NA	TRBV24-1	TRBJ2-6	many	TGTGCCACCAGTACTGGCGCAGGGGTTTCTGGGGCCAACGTCCTGACTTTC	CATSTGAGVSGANVLTF
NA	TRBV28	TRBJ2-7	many	TGTGCCAGCGGCTCACCGGTTGGAGAGCAGTACTTC	CASGSPVGEQYF
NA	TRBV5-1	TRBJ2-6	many	TGCGCCAGCAGCTCTCAATCGGAGTCCCCCGGGGCCAACGTCCTGACTTTC	CASSSQSESPGANVLTF
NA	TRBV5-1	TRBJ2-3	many	TGCGCCAGCAGCTTAATACCGGCGGGCACAGATACGCAGTATTTT	CASSLIPAGTDTQYF
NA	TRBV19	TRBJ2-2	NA	TGTGCCAGTAGTACTAACACCGGGGAGCTGTCTTTT	CASSTNTGELSF
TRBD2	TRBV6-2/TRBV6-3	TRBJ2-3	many	TGTGCCAGCAGTTTAGCGGGAGCGGGTGGTACGCAGTATTTT	CASSLAGAGGTQYF
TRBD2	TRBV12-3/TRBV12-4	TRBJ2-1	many	TGTGCCAGTGCAACGTCAGCGGGAGCGCGGCGCAATGAGCAGTTCTTC	CASATSAGARRNEQFF
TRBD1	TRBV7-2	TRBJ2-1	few	TGTGCCAGCAGCTCCCGCCGGGACAGGGGGTCGAATGAGCAGTTCTTC	CASSSRRDRGSNEQFF
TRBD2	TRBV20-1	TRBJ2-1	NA	TGCCGTGCTAGATCCTCGGCGGGACTAGCGGGCCACAATGAGCAGTTCTTC	CRARSSAGLAGHNEQFF
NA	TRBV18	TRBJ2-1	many	TGTGCCAGCTCAGAACTGTCGAGCTCCTACAATGAGCAGTTCTTC	CASSELSSSYNEQFF
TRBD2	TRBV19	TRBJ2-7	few	TGTGCCAGTAAAGCTAGCGGGAGGGACGAGCAGTACTTC	CASKASGRDEQYF
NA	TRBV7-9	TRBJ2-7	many	TGTGCCAGCAGCTTAGGGCGGACAGTGACCTACGAGCAGTACTTC	CASSLGRTVTYEQYF
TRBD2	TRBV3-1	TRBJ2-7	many	TGTGCCAGCAGCAATAGCGGGGGCTCCTACGAGCAGTACTTC	CASSNSGGSYEQYF
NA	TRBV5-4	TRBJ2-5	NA	TGTGCCAGCAGCTTGGTATCCGACCAAGAGACCCAGTACTTC	CASSLVSDQETQYF
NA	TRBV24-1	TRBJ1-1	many	TGTGCCACCAGTGATTGGGGAGCTGAAGCTTTCTTT	CATSDWGAEAFF
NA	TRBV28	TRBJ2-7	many	TGTGCCAGCAGACCTCAGGGTGGGGAGTTCTACGAGCAGTACTTC	CASRPQGGEFYEQYF
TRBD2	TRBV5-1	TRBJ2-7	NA	TGCGCCAGTCGGGGGGACCAGAGCTACGAGCAGTACTTC	CASRGDQSYEQYF
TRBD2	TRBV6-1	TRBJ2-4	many	TGTGCCAGCAGTAGGACTAGCGGGACTCCTAACGGCATTCAGTACTTC	CASSRTSGTPNGIQYF
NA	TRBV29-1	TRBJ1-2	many	TGCAGCGTTGAAGGTCAGGGCCCCCGGGTCTATGGCTACACCTTC	CSVEGQGPRVYGYTF
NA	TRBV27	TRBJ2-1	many	TGTGCCAGCAGAATGAGACAGTTTTCAAGCTCCTACAATGAGCAGTTCTTC	CASRMRQFSSSYNEQFF